This TCR beta chain was identified in a study of control samples from healthy donors and cancer patients. Clones were read by immunoSEQ multiplex PCR, and TCRdb kept only the in-frame ones, dropping some. The sample records fewer than 500,000 clones, 75% to 95% being singletons. This TCR was sampled from a man between 35 and 55 years old with head and neck cancer. Sequenced input: PBMCs.

The CDR3 DNA is TGTGCCTGGAGTCGACAGGATAAGCAGTTCTTC. This gives the protein CAWSRQDKQFF. This sequence joins TRBV30 and TRBJ2-1, with D perhaps TRBD1 (6 bases). This CDR3 comprises 11 residues. Germline V gene sequence: CDR1 GTSNPN, CDR2 SVGIG (reference sequence). Trimming removed 2 bases at V and 11 bases at J, with 10 bases between.